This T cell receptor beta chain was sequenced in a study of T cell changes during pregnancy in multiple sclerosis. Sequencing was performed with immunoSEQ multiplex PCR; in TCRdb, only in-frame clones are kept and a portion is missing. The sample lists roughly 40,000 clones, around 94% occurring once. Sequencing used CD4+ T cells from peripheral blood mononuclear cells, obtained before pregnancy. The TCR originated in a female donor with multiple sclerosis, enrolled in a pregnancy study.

The CDR3 reads CASSEVQGIQPQHF. CDR3 in DNA: TGTGCCAGCAGTGAAGTACAGGGGATTCAGCCCCAGCATTTT. The chain has TRBV2 and TRBJ1-5, with 7 bases identical to TRBD1. The ends lost 1 base at V and 6 bases at J; junction bases unmatched: 3. Germline V gene lookup returns CDR1 SNHLY and CDR2 FYNNEI. The CDR3 totals 14 residues.